This T cell receptor (beta chain) is drawn from a study of blood T cell repertoires in COVID-19. At the level of the study: Samples representing acute and convalescent COVID-19 were sourced from the United States, Italy and Spain. From T cells, B-cell-depleted T cells, or PBMCs came the material, which was cDNA or gDNA.

This CDR3 comprises 13 residues. CDR1 and CDR2 from the germline V gene are SNHLY and FYNNEI. V was pared by 7 bases and J by 5 bases, with 7 bases of the junction left unmatched. In the original workflow: Quantification of nucleated cells was approximated via reference gene primer amplification. Method: immunoSEQ multiplex PCR; TCRdb's copy keeps in-frame clones and lacks some. V and J calls and clone size are those listed in that table; D and trimming were worked out from the DNA. The sample contains tens of thousands of clones, about four fifths of which appear only once. This clonotype was sampled from a woman aged 55-69 years with acute or convalescent COVID-19. Sequencing was done on a sample of peripheral blood. The chain joins TRBV2 to TRBJ2-7; 8 bases are shared with TRBD2. CDR3 protein: CASTGTRTNEQYF. Here the CDR3 DNA reads TGTGCCAGCACTGGGACTAGGACGAACGAGCAGTACTTC.